Detailed here is one T cell receptor (beta chain). Its antigen remains unknown. This entry comes from a study of cytomegalovirus exposure and HLA in healthy donors. General study findings and limits: Reports showed the classifier diagnosing cytomegalovirus status with high specificity and sensitivity.

V lost 6 bases to trimming and J lost 0 bases; unmatched junction nucleotides: 4. Germline V gene lookup returns CDR1 MNHNS and CDR2 SASEGT. This CDR3 is built from 15 residues. PCR was performed using 60 Vbeta and 13 Jbeta primers. Clones were sequenced by immunoSEQ multiplex PCR, and TCRdb holds only the in-frame ones, with some missing. The repertoire includes 90,000 to 140,000 clones, roughly 13% of them detected once, and approximately 15% sits in the top ten. The chain is built from TRBV6-1 and TRBJ2-2; 7 nucleotides agree with TRBD1. What was sequenced was PBMCs. The TCR was taken from a man between 40 and 49 years old in good health and CMV-seropositive. Here the CDR3 reads CASRRDSTNTGELFF. The CDR3 nucleotides read TGTGCCAGCAGACGGGACAGCACGAACACCGGGGAGCTGTTTTTT.